The present T cell receptor beta chain was sequenced within a study of T cells in Graves' hyperthyroidism and ophthalmopathy. Notes on the study in general: The majority of expanded thyroid clonotypes above 0.001 also appeared in blood.

These patients, aged 18 to 65, had recently diagnosed hyperthyroidism lasting under 2 months. Patients showing uncontrolled infection, other autoimmune disease, pregnancy or lactation were ineligible. Blood was obtained at the first hyperthyroidism diagnosis, which preceded any ophthalmopathy symptoms. Per germline, CDR1 MNHNS and CDR2 SASEGT. The length of the CDR3 is 14 residues. V shed 6 bases and J shed 9 bases, with 15 bases lying between them. As to this clonotype: Its target is not known.

The source material, RNA transcripts, was used to amplify TCR beta CDR3 regions. In the first-round RT-PCR of the TCR CDR3, the HTBI primer set was used. TCRdb re-called the multiplex PCR reads with MiXCR, one entry per CDR3 protein. The sample comprises approximately 720,000 distinct CDR3 sequences, 18% of which are singletons, and around 17% rests with the top ten. The sequenced material came from blood. The TCR was taken from a woman aged 45-65 years with Graves' hyperthyroidism that later progressed to Graves' ophthalmopathy. The rearrangement uses TRBV6-1 and TRBJ1-6, with a possible D match to TRBD1 (5 bases). The CDR3: CASSTDRTPSPLHF. CDR3 in DNA: TGTGCCAGCAGCACTGACAGAACCCCTTCACCCCTCCACTTT.